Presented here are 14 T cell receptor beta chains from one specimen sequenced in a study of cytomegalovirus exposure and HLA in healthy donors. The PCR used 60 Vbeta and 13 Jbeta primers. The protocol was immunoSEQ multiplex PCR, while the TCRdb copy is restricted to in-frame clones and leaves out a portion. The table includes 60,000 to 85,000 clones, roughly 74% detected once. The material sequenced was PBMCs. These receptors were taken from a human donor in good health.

The CDR3 nucleotides are TGTGCCAGCAGTTCCCTGGGACTTCCAAGCTCCTACGAGCAGTACTTC. Protein product: CASSSLGLPSSYEQYF. The genes are TRBV27 and TRBJ2-7, with D perhaps matching TRBD2 (6 bases). The CDR3 consists of 16 residues. Trimming took off 4 bases at V and 0 bases at J, with 16 bases between the two ends. CDR1 and CDR2 from the germline V gene are MNHEY and SMNVEV (reference sequence).

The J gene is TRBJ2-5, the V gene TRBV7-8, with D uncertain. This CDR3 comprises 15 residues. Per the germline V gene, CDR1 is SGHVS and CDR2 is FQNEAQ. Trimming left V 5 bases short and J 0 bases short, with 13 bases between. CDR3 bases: TGTGCCAGCAGCCTACCCCTAGGCTACCAAGAGACCCAGTACTTC. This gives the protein CASSLPLGYQETQYF.

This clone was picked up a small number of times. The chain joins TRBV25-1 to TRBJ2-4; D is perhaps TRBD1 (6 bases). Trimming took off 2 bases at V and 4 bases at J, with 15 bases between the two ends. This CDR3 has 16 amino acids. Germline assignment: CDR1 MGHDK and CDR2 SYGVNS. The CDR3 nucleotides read TGTGCCAGCAGTGAACCATTCGGACAGAGAAAAAACATTCAGTACTTC. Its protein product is CASSEPFGQRKNIQYF.

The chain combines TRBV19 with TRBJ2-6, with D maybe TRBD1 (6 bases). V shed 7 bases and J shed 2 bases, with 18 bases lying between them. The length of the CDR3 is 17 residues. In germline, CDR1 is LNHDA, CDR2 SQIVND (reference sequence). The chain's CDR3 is CASTTLPPGAGANVLTF. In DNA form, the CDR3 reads TGTGCCAGTACCACGCTACCCCCAGGGGCTGGGGCCAACGTCCTGACTTTC.

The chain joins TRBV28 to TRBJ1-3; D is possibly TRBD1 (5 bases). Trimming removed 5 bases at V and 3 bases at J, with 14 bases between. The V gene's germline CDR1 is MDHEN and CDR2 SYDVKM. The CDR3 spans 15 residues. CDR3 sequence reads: CASSPPGGGGNTIYF. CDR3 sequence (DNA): TGTGCCAGCAGTCCCCCTGGGGGGGGTGGAAACACCATATATTTT. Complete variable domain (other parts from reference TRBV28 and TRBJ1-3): DVKVTQSSRYLVKRTGEKVFLECVQDMDHENMFWYRQDPGLGLRLIYFSYDVKMKEKGDIPEGYSVSREKKERFSLILESASTNQTSMYLCASSPPGGGGNTIYFGEGSWLTVV.

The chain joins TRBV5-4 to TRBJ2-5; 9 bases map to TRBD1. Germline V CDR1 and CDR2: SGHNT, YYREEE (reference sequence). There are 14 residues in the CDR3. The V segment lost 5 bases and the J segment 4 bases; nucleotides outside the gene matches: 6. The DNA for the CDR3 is TGTGCCAGCAGTACGGGACAGGGAGGAGAGACCCAGTACTTC. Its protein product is CASSTGQGGETQYF.

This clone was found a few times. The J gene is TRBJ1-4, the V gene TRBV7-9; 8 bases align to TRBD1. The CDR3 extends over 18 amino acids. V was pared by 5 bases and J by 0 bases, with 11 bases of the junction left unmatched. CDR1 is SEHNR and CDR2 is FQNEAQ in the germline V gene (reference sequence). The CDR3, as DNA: TGTGCCAGCAGCCCCTTGAGACAGGGGACTGCAACTAATGAAAAACTGTTTTTT. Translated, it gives CASSPLRQGTATNEKLFF.

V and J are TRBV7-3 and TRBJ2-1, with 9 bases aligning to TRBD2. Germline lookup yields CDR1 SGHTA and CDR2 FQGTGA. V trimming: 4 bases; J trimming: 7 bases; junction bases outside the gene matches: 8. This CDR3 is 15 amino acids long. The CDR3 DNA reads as TGTGCCAGCAGCTCATCTAGCGGGACTATTAATGAGCAGTTCTTC. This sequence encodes CASSSSSGTINEQFF.

The CDR3 is CASSPLPGGRQPQHF. The CDR3, as DNA: TGTGCCAGCAGCCCCCTTCCAGGGGGCCGTCAGCCCCAGCATTTT. The chain is built from TRBV27 and TRBJ1-5; TRBD1 agrees at 8 bases. Germline values: CDR1 MNHEY, CDR2 SMNVEV (reference sequence). V trimming: 6 bases; J trimming: 6 bases; junction bases outside the gene matches: 10. This CDR3 contains 15 residues.

The CDR3 DNA reads TGTGCCAGCAGTCACGATAGAGATGGCACAGATACGCAGTATTTT. Protein product: CASSHDRDGTDTQYF. The chain combines TRBV9 with TRBJ2-3, with D unresolved. Trimming took off 5 bases at V and 1 base at J, with 14 bases between the two ends. The CDR3 covers 15 residues. The germline CDR1 and CDR2 sequences are SGDLS and YYNGEE.

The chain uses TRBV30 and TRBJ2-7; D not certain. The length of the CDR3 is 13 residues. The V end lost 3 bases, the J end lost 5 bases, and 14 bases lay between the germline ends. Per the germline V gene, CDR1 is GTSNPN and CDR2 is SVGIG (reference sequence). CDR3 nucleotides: TGTGCCTGGAGCGGAGCGAGGAGCCACGAGCAGTACTTC. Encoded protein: CAWSGARSHEQYF. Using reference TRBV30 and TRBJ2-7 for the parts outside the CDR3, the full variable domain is SQTIHQWPATLVQPVGSPLSLECTVEGTSNPNLYWYRQAAGRGLQLLFYSVGIGQISSEVPQNLSASRPQDRQFILSSKKLLLSDSGFYLCAWSGARSHEQYFGPGTRLTVT.

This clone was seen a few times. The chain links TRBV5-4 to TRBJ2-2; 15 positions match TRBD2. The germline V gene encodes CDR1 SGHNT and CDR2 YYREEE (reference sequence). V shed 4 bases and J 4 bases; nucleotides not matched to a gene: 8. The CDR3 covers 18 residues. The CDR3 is CASSKPGLAGGSTGELFF. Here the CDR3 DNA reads TGTGCCAGCAGCAAACCGGGACTAGCGGGAGGTAGCACCGGGGAGCTGTTTTTT.

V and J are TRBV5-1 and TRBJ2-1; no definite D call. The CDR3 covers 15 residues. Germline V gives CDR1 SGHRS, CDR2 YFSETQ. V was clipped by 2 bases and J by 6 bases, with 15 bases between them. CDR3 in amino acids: CASSLHLDGSNEQFF. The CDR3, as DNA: TGCGCCAGCAGCTTACACCTAGACGGCTCCAATGAGCAGTTCTTC. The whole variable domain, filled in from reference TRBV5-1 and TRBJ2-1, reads KAGVTQTPRYLIKTRGQQVTLSCSPISGHRSVSWYQQTPGQGLQFLFEYFSETQRNKGNFPGRFSGRQFSNSRSEMNVSTLELGDSALYLCASSLHLDGSNEQFFGPGTRLTVL.

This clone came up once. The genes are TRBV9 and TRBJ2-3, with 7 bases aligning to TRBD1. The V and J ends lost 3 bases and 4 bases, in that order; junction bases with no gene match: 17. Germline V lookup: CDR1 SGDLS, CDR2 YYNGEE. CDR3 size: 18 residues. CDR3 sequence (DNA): TGTGCCAGCAGCGGAGGGGGCGCGCGGGTCGTGTCCCCAGATACGCAGTATTTT. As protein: CASSGGGARVVSPDTQYF.